The 5 T cell receptor beta chains given below trace back to one sample, sequenced in a study of beta chain features in type 1 diabetes. The study reverse transcribed the entire isolated RNA, so it sequenced expressed TCRB transcripts. TCRdb's table, derived via immunoSEQ multiplex PCR, lists solely in-frame clones and lacks some. The sample comprises tens of thousands of clones, about 64% of which are singletons, and approximately 2% rests with the top ten. Sequencing input: Tregs from blood. Receptors originate from a woman between 25 and 40 years old in good health.

This clone turned up a few times. The V and J genes are TRBV7-9 and TRBJ2-3; D unresolved. Trimming removed 5 bases from V and 0 bases from J, with 3 bases in between. CDR3 length: 12 amino acids. Germline loops: CDR1 SEHNR, CDR2 FQNEAQ (reference sequence). The CDR3 coding sequence is TGTGCCAGCAGCCGTAGCACAGATACGCAGTATTTT. Translated: CASSRSTDTQYF.

The chain uses TRBV5-1 and TRBJ2-5, with 9 bases lining up with TRBD2. This CDR3 has 17 amino acids. After removal of 4 bases from V and 3 bases from J, the junction contained 13 bases not matched to a gene. CDR1 and CDR2 (germline): SGHRS, YFSETQ. The CDR3 DNA reads TGCGCCAGCAGCGTAGGCTTGGGGATAGCGGGAGAAGAGACCCAGTACTTC. This gives the protein CASSVGLGIAGEETQYF.

This clone was counted between two and nine times. The V call is TRBV29-1, the J call TRBJ2-5, with 11 bases identical to TRBD2. Per the germline V gene, CDR1 is SQVTM and CDR2 is ANQGSEA. The CDR3 has 12 amino acids. The V segment lost 5 bases and the J segment 4 bases; nucleotides outside the gene matches: 0. CDR3: CSVLAGGETQYF. The CDR3 region has the DNA TGCAGCGTTCTAGCGGGAGGAGAGACCCAGTACTTC.

By proportion, this clone is medium-sized (0.01 to 0.1%). The chain links TRBV6-6 to TRBJ2-5, with TRBD2 matching over 10 bases. V shed 6 bases, J shed 5 bases, and the junction held 6 bases outside the gene matches. Germline assignment: CDR1 MNHNY and CDR2 SVGAGI (reference sequence). The CDR3 runs 14 residues. The CDR3 loop is CASRRAGGLETQYF. DNA of the CDR3: TGTGCCAGCAGACGAGCGGGAGGGCTGGAGACCCAGTACTTC.

In this sample, this clone turned up a few times. The V call is TRBV5-1, the J call TRBJ2-1; 15 positions match TRBD2. The CDR3 runs 19 residues. CDR1 and CDR2 (germline): SGHRS, YFSETQ. After removal of 0 bases from V and 7 bases from J, the junction contained 11 bases not matched to a gene. The CDR3 is CASSLEVRTSGRAQNEQFF. CDR3 sequence (DNA): TGCGCCAGCAGCTTGGAGGTTCGGACTAGCGGGAGGGCCCAAAATGAGCAGTTCTTC.